This TCR beta chain was retrieved from a study of OX40 agonist ivuxolimab in advanced cancers. Study results and limitations: Among the nonresponders, some also had low normalized T-cell clonal expansion.

CDR3 size: 13 residues. Germline V CDR1 and CDR2: SGDLS, YYNGEE. V lost 4 bases to trimming and J lost 3 bases, with 11 bases between them. Here immunoSEQ multiplex PCR was the method, and the copy in TCRdb shows in-frame clones only, minus some. The sample lists roughly 51,000 clones, 88% occurring once. This clone was seen only once. Antigen unknown. This clonotype was sampled from an adult with an advanced solid tumor such as melanoma, head and neck, liver or kidney cancer. The chain combines TRBV9 with TRBJ2-7, with TRBD2 as a possible D gene (6 bases). This material consisted of CD4+ or CD8+ T cells sorted from blood, taken in a trial of the OX40 agonist ivuxolimab. Written as DNA, the CDR3 is TGTGCCAGCAGCCCGGGGACTTTCTACGAGCAGTACTTC. The encoded protein is CASSPGTFYEQYF.